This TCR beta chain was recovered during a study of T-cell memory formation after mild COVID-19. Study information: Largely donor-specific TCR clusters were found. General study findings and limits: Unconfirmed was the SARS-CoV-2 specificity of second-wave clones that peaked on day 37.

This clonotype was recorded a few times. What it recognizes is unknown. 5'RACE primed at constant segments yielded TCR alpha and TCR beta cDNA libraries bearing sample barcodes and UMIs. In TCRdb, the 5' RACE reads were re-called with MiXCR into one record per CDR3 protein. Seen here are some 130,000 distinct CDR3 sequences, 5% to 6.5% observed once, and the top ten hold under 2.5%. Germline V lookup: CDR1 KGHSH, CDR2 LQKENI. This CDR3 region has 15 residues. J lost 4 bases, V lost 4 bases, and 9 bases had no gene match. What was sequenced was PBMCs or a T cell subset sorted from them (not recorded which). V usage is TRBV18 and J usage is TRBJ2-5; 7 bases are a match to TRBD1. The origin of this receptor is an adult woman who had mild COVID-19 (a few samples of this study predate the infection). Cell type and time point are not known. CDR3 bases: TGTGCCAGCTCACGATCTACAGGGGTCGGAGAGACCCAGTACTTC. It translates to CASSRSTGVGETQYF.